This T cell receptor (beta chain) was captured by sequencing in a study of cytomegalovirus exposure and HLA in healthy donors. Study results and limitations: With DRB1 most and HLA-C fewest, TCR association rates differed between HLA loci in a later analysis. Some V segments, TRBV6-2 and TRBV6-3 among them, were indistinguishable and were therefore excluded. A missense variant in DCLRE1C was later tied to TCR beta V- and J-gene trimming. Several of the most significant clusters appeared linked to common viral pathogens, based on a later analysis.

With 0 bases clipped from V and 0 bases from J, the junction kept 4 bases outside the gene matches. Germline V CDR1 and CDR2: ENHRY, SYGVKD. The CDR3 loop spans 17 amino acids. The PCR made use of 60 Vbeta and 13 Jbeta primers. Clones were read by immunoSEQ multiplex PCR, and TCRdb kept only the in-frame ones, dropping some. The sample lists about 160,000 clones, about four fifths occurring once. A word on this clone: Its antigen is unknown.

The rearrangement joins TRBV10-3 to TRBJ2-4; 8 bases are shared with TRBD2. The TCR was taken from a man between 25 and 39 years old in good health and CMV-seronegative. Sequenced material: PBMCs. The CDR3 here is CAISESWTSPAKNIQYF. For the CDR3, the DNA is TGTGCCATCAGTGAGTCCTGGACTAGCCCAGCCAAAAACATTCAGTACTTC.